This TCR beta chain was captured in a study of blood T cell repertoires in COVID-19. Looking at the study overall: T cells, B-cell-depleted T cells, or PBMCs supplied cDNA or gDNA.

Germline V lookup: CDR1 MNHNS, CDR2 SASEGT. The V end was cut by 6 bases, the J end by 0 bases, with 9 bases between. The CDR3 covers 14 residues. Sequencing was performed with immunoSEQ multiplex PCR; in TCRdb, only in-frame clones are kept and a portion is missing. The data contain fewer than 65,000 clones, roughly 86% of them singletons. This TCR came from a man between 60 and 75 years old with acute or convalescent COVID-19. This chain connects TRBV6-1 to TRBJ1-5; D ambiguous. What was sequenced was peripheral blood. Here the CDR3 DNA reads TGTGCCAGCAGCTTCGGTGATAGCAATCAGCCCCAGCATTTT. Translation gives CASSFGDSNQPQHF.